These T cell receptor beta chains were read from a single sample in a study of blood T cell repertoires in COVID-19. TCRdb's copy holds only in-frame clones and misses some; the assay was immunoSEQ multiplex PCR. The sample includes fewer than 250,000 clones, 70% to 85% of them seen just once. The sample consisted of PBMCs or T cells enriched from blood (not recorded which). These receptors were obtained from a man in his sixties who had recovered from COVID-19. The CDR3 runs from the conserved cysteine through the conserved F or W. D genes are given only for firm matches. Clone sizes are given selectively: once, few, many, or a class where the clone is expanded.

>18|TRBV5-1|-|TRBD2|TRBJ2-1
TGCGCCAGCAGCTTGTTGCTTGCGGGGGGGATGAGTGTCAATGAGCAGTTCTTC
CASSLLLAGGMSVNEQFF
>13|TRBV7-9|-|TRBD2|TRBJ2-7
TGTGCCAGCCGCGGCGGGGGCTCCTACGAGCAGTACTTC
CASRGGGSYEQYF
>14|TRBV19|-|-|TRBJ1-2
TGTGCCAGTCTCCGCAGGGGCAGGGACTATGGCTACACCTTC
CASLRRGRDYGYTF
>14|TRBV9|-|TRBD1|TRBJ1-1
TGTGCCAGCAGCACAGGGGATATGAACACTGAAGCTTTCTTT
CASSTGDMNTEAFF
>17|TRBV3-1/TRBV3-2|-|-|TRBJ2-3
TGTGCCAGCAGCCAAGGTCCGTCAGGGTTGTTGTTAGATACGCAGTATTTT
CASSQGPSGLLLDTQYF
>13|TRBV7-8|-|TRBD1|TRBJ1-1
TGTGCCAGCAGCAAACAGGGGCGGGCTGAAGCTTTCTTT
CASSKQGRAEAFF
>14|TRBV29-1|-|TRBD1|TRBJ2-1
TGCAGCGTTGAAGGGCAGGGGGACCTCAATGAGCAGTTCTTC
CSVEGQGDLNEQFF
>16|TRBV3-1/TRBV3-2|-|TRBD1|TRBJ2-2
TGTGCCAGCAGCCACAGATTGGGACAGGGGACCGGGGAGCTGTTTTTT
CASSHRLGQGTGELFF
>14|TRBV19|-|TRBD1|TRBJ2-7
TGTGCCAGTAGTGGACAGGGGTTGTCGTACGAGCAGTACTTC
CASSGQGLSYEQYF
>17|TRBV12-5|-|TRBD1|TRBJ1-5
TGTGCTAGTGGTTTGGTACTTGGCAGGGGGCTAGATCAGCCCCAGCATTTT
CASGLVLGRGLDQPQHF
>16|TRBV4-2|-|TRBD2|TRBJ2-1
TGTGCCAGCAGCCAAATAGCGGGGGGGACCCCGAATGAGCAGTTCTTC
CASSQIAGGTPNEQFF
>18|TRBV19|-|TRBD1|TRBJ1-6
TGTGCCAGTAGTGTAACCGGGACAGGGAGCTCCTATAATTCACCCCTCCACTTT
CASSVTGTGSSYNSPLHF
>15|TRBV5-1|-|TRBD1|TRBJ2-7
TGCGCCAGCAGCCTCGGGACAGTTTACTCCTACGAGCAGTACTTC
CASSLGTVYSYEQYF
>16|TRBV16|-|TRBD1|TRBJ1-6
TGTGCCAGCAGCCAATCTGAGCCAGGGGGCTACTCACCCCTCCACTTT
CASSQSEPGGYSPLHF
>16|TRBV2|-|-|TRBJ2-6
TGTGCCAGCAGTGACCGGGGGTCCTCTGGGGCCAACGTCCTGACTTTC
CASSDRGSSGANVLTF
>16|TRBV5-6|-|TRBD2|TRBJ2-5
TGTGCCAGCAGCTTAAATAGCGGGGGTCGGCGGGAGACCCAGTACTTC
CASSLNSGGRRETQYF
>14|TRBV5-1|-|-|TRBJ1-1
TGCGCCAGCAGCTTGGGGGCGGGGAACACTGAAGCTTTCTTT
CASSLGAGNTEAFF
>14|TRBV5-1|-|TRBD1|TRBJ1-2
TGCGCCAGCAGCTTGGCTGGGACAGACTTGGGCTACACCTTC
CASSLAGTDLGYTF
>18|TRBV5-1|-|TRBD2|TRBJ2-5
TGCGCCAGCAGCGACACCGGGACTAGCGGGGGTTACCAAGAGACCCAGTACTTC
CASSDTGTSGGYQETQYF
>17|TRBV24-1|-|-|TRBJ2-2
TGTGCCACCAGTGATTTTGAGACAGACTCGAACACCGGGGAGCTGTTTTTT
CATSDFETDSNTGELFF
>14|TRBV7-2|-|TRBD1|TRBJ1-2
TGTGCCAGCAGCTTATTTACAGGGGACTATGGCTACACCTTC
CASSLFTGDYGYTF
>16|TRBV6-2/TRBV6-3|few|-|TRBJ1-3
TGTGCCAGCAGTGCTCAGACAGGATTTACTGGAAACACCATATATTTT
CASSAQTGFTGNTIYF
>15|TRBV7-2|-|TRBD1|TRBJ1-3
TGTGCCAGCAGCAAACAGGGGGCGGGGGGAAACACCATATATTTT
CASSKQGAGGNTIYF
>14|TRBV6-5|-|-|TRBJ1-4
TGTGCCAGCAGTAGAACAGGTCGTAGTGAAAAACTGTTTTTT
CASSRTGRSEKLFF
>15|TRBV4-3|once|TRBD1|TRBJ1-4
TGCGCCAGCAGCCAGGGGGACAGGGGGTTTGAAAAACTGTTTTTT
CASSQGDRGFEKLFF
>13|TRBV30|-|-|TRBJ1-4
TGTGCCTGGAACGCAGGGGAGCTCGGAAAACTGTTTTTT
CAWNAGELGKLFF
>16|TRBV4-2|-|TRBD1|TRBJ1-4
TGTGCCAGCAGCCAAGACGGGACAGGGGGCGGTGAAAAACTGTTTTTT
CASSQDGTGGGEKLFF
>11|TRBV10-2|once|-|TRBJ1-5
TGCGCCAGCAGTGACGGGGGAGACGTATCTTTT
CASSDGGDVSF
>15|TRBV18|-|-|TRBJ2-7
TGTGCCAGCTCACCACGTTCAGGGGTGGGAGACGAGCAGTACTTC
CASSPRSGVGDEQYF
>15|TRBV4-1|-|-|TRBJ2-7
TGCGCCAGCAGCCAAGAGGGTTGGGGAGTCTACGAGCAGTACTTC
CASSQEGWGVYEQYF